The 22 T cell receptor beta chains given below trace back to one sample, sequenced in a study of CD8+ T cells in alopecia areata (dated by TCRdb to 2017 to 2018). Libraries were made using the immunoSEQ multiplex PCR assay. RNA was extracted from all samples and reverse transcribed into cDNA as template for TCR sequencing. TCRdb took this table from immuneACCESS and kept in-frame rearrangements with V and J called. Such tables lack part of the clones; where checked against another copy, unresolved V genes explain under half of the gap, and the rest is unexplained. The table gives around 110,000 clones for this sample, with none occurring only once. The leading ten clones occupy around 19% of the sample. Sequences were obtained from lesional skin. These TCRs come from a C3H/HeJ mouse with alopecia areata. The strain in question carries the MHC haplotype H2-k.

Comment on this clone: Mouse names are used for the genes. The CDR3 is cut off 4 residues early in the read; its end comes from the germline J gene. The same CDR3 arises from other DNA sequences in this sample as well. The chain employs TRBV1 and TRBJ2-5, with D perhaps TRBD2 (6 bases). CDR1 and CDR2 from the germline V gene are NSQYPW and LRSPGD (reference sequence). CDR3 length equals 15 residues. The V and J ends lost 1 base and 2 bases respectively, with 10 bases between them. The sequenced part of the CDR3 DNA is TGCACCTGCAGTGCAGCGGGGGGTGGCCAAGAC. This translates into CTCSAAGGGQD. The full CDR3 protein reads CTCSAAGGGQDTQYF.

This clone was found a few times. Genes here carry mouse names. The read ends 4 residues early relative to the CDR3; the germline J gene fills the gap. The rearrangement joins TRBV13-3 to TRBJ2-5; 9 nucleotides match TRBD1. The CDR3 is made up of 12 amino acids. Per germline, CDR1 NNHDY and CDR2 SYVADS. V lost 9 bases to trimming and J lost 3 bases; unmatched junction nucleotides: 2. The sequenced part of the CDR3 DNA is TGTGCCACCGACAGGGGGCAAGAC. Its protein product is CATDRGQD. The whole CDR3 sequence reads CATDRGQDTQYF.

This clone came up a few times. Mouse names are used for the genes. The read terminates 4 residues before the CDR3 end, so the remaining end is supplied by the germline J gene. The chain combines TRBV1 with TRBJ2-1; 10 bases match TRBD2. CDR1 is NSQYPW, CDR2 LRSPGD, per germline (reference sequence). Germline trimming cut 0 bases from V and 6 bases from J; bases unmatched to any gene: 5. The CDR3 spans 16 residues. CDR3 bases read: TGCACCTGCAGTGCAGATCCCCTGGGGGGGCGTGCT. This gives the protein CTCSADPLGGRA. The complete CDR3 sequence is CTCSADPLGGRAEQFF.

A remark on this clone: Mouse names are used for the genes. The CDR3 goes on 4 residues after the read ends, and that part is filled in from the germline J gene. The rearrangement links TRBV13-3 to TRBJ2-1, with TRBD2 matching 9 bases. The germline V gene encodes CDR1 NNHDY and CDR2 SYVADS. The V and J ends lost 0 bases and 3 bases, in that order; junction bases with no gene match: 4. The CDR3 is 16 amino acids. The part of the CDR3 DNA that was read is TGTGCCAGCAGTGATGCCTCTGGGGGGGTCTATGCT. It encodes CASSDASGGVYA. The whole CDR3 sequence reads CASSDASGGVYAEQFF.

In this sample, this clone turned up a few times. Gene names and germline match the mouse. With the read ending 4 residues before the CDR3 end, the germline J gene is used to fill in that end. The genes are TRBV13-3 and TRBJ2-2; 9 bases are a match to TRBD1. The CDR3 is made up of 14 amino acids. Germline CDR1 reads NNHDY; CDR2 reads SYVADS. The trim removed 6 bases at V and 4 bases at J, leaving 4 bases unmatched. The CDR3 bases that were read are TGTGCCAGCATGCCGGGACAGGGCACCGGG. It translates to CASMPGQGTG. The whole CDR3 protein reads CASMPGQGTGQLYF.

To note about this clone: The gene symbols are mouse symbols. The CDR3 is cut off 4 residues early in the read; its end comes from the germline J gene. The J gene is TRBJ2-1, the V gene TRBV1; 8 bases agree with TRBD2. The CDR3 totals 15 residues. Germline V gene data show CDR1 as NSQYPW and CDR2 as LRSPGD (reference sequence). CDR3 sequence reads: CTCSADGGAGAEQFF. The CDR3 bases that were read are TGCACCTGCAGTGCAGACGGGGGGGCGGGGGCT.

A word on this clone: All gene names here are mouse names. The read stops 4 residues short of the end of the CDR3; the missing end is completed from the germline J gene. The J gene is TRBJ2-5, the V gene TRBV13-3; possibly TRBD1 for D (7 bases). Germline CDR1 and CDR2: NNHDY and SYVADS. The CDR3 spans 14 residues. The CDR3 region is CASSERRGRDTQYF. CDR3 DNA (partial): TGTGCCAGCAGTGAAAGGAGGGGGCGAGAC.

Concerning this clone itself: The database protein in TCRdb disagrees with the DNA translation at residue 9; the sequence shown here was translated from the DNA. Genes and germline come from the mouse. The sequenced CDR3 bases are TGTGCCAGCAGTTCCCCTCGAAATACG. Translating gives CASSSPRNT. The full CDR3 sequence reads CASSSPRNTLYF. This chain joins TRBV19 and TRBJ1-3, with D hard to call. The read stops 3 residues short of the end of the CDR3; the missing end is completed from the germline J gene. The CDR3 runs 12 residues. Trimming stripped 4 bases from V and 5 bases from J, with 7 bases between. The germline gives CDR1 FNHDT, CDR2 SITEND (reference sequence).

On this clone: The genes are named according to mouse. The CDR3 end falls 4 residues outside the read, so it is completed with the germline J gene. The chain carries TRBV13-1 and TRBJ2-5, with D unresolved. From germline, CDR1 is NSHNY and CDR2 SYGAGN. The V end lost 4 bases, the J end lost 2 bases, and 11 bases lay between the germline ends. The CDR3 has 14 amino acids. The part of the CDR3 DNA that was read is TGTGCCAGCAGTAACCGACTTGCCCAAGAC. This encodes CASSNRLAQD. The whole CDR3 sequence is CASSNRLAQDTQYF.

Points on this clone: The gene names given are mouse names. Sequencing ends 4 residues short of the CDR3 end; the germline J gene provides the rest. The V gene is TRBV13-2, the J gene TRBJ2-3, with 10 bases that match TRBD2. V was pared by 0 bases and J by 2 bases, with 9 bases of the junction left unmatched. This CDR3 is 18 amino acids long. CDR1 is NNHNN, CDR2 SYGAGS, per germline (reference sequence). CDR3 residues: CASGDAILGGRDAETLYF. CDR3 bases read: TGTGCCAGCGGTGATGCAATTCTGGGGGGGCGCGATGCAGAA.

Concerning this clone: Here the gene names and germline are mouse. The read ends 4 residues shy of where the CDR3 ends; the end is completed using the germline J gene. The chain combines TRBV13-3 with TRBJ2-7; weak D call: TRBD2 (5 bases). Germline V gene data show CDR1 as NNHDY and CDR2 as SYVADS. There are 14 residues in the CDR3. V lost 3 bases, J lost 0 bases, and 10 bases lay in between. CDR3 sequence reads: CASSVAGSSYEQYF. The sequenced part of the CDR3 DNA is TGTGCCAGCAGTGTGGCTGGGAGCTCCTAT.

This clone occurred a few times. TCRdb's protein sequence differs at residue 13 from the translated DNA; the protein presented here follows the DNA. Gene names and germline match the mouse. The CDR3 goes on 3 residues after the read ends, and that part is filled in from the germline J gene. The rearrangement uses TRBV19 and TRBJ1-3; 7 nucleotides agree with TRBD1. There are 16 residues in the CDR3. Germline V gene data show CDR1 as FNHDT and CDR2 as SITEND (reference sequence). The V segment lost 2 bases and the J segment 0 bases; nucleotides outside the gene matches: 5. CDR3 DNA (partial): TGTGCCAGCAGTATGCAACAGGGGAATTCTGGAAATACG. Translation gives CASSMQQGNSGNT. The entire CDR3 reads CASSMQQGNSGNTLYF.

This clone was recorded at least ten times. The genes are named according to mouse. The read ends 4 residues early relative to the CDR3; the germline J gene fills the gap. Other DNA sequences within the sample encode an identical CDR3. V is TRBV1 and J is TRBJ2-1, with 10 bases lining up with TRBD2. Trimming removed 3 bases from V and 6 bases from J; junction bases left unmatched: 5. Germline CDR1 is NSQYPW and CDR2 is LRSPGD (reference sequence). The CDR3 length is 15 residues. The chain's CDR3 is CTCSAGDWGVAEQFF. The covered CDR3 bases are TGCACCTGCAGTGCGGGAGACTGGGGGGTTGCT.

A remark on this clone: The germline and genes are mouse ones. The observed sequence ends 4 residues before the CDR3 terminus, with the missing tail filled in from the germline J gene. The chain carries TRBV13-1 and TRBJ2-1; the match to TRBD1 covers 8 bases. Germline V gives CDR1 NSHNY, CDR2 SYGAGN. The CDR3 loop spans 16 amino acids. V lost 4 bases to trimming and J lost 0 bases; unmatched junction nucleotides: 6. CDR3 protein: CASSPLRGLNYAEQFF. The CDR3 bases that were read are TGTGCCAGCAGTCCCCTCAGGGGGCTTAACTATGCT.

This clone turned up a few times. The listed genes are named as in mouse. The read ends 4 residues early relative to the CDR3; the germline J gene fills the gap. This chain joins TRBV1 and TRBJ2-3; 11 nucleotides match TRBD1. The CDR3 has 17 residues. Germline CDR1 and CDR2: NSQYPW and LRSPGD (reference sequence). J lost 0 bases, V lost 3 bases, and 5 bases had no gene match. The CDR3 here is CTCSARDRGDSAETLYF. Incomplete CDR3 DNA: TGCACCTGCAGTGCTCGGGACAGGGGGGATAGTGCAGAA.

In this sample, this clone turned up many times. These gene names are mouse names. With the read ending 4 residues before the CDR3 end, the germline J gene is used to fill in that end. This chain connects TRBV13-3 to TRBJ1-2, with 9 bases lining up with TRBD1. Germline CDR1 reads NNHDY; CDR2 reads SYVADS. This CDR3 region has 12 residues. CDR3 in amino acids: CASSPTGGDYTF. Partial CDR3 DNA: TGTGCCAGCAGCCCGACAGGGGGC.

Details on this clone: Here the gene names and germline are mouse. The observed sequence ends 4 residues before the CDR3 terminus, with the missing tail filled in from the germline J gene. The chain links TRBV16 to TRBJ1-1; a weak D match, TRBD1 (5 bases). The CDR3 loop spans 15 amino acids. V lost 0 bases, J lost 1 base, and 9 bases lay in between. Germline assignment: CDR1 SGHSA and CDR2 FRNQAP. CDR3 DNA, as far as it was read: TGTGCAAGCAGCTTAGATGAGGGGAGAAACACA. The encoded protein is CASSLDEGRNT. The whole CDR3 sequence is CASSLDEGRNTEVFF. Variable domain in full (rest from reference TRBV16 and TRBJ1-1): NAGVIQTPRHKVTGKGQEATLWCEPISGHSAVFWYRQTIVQGLEFLTYFRNQAPIDDSGMPKERFSAQMPNQSHSTLKIQSTQPQDSAVYLCASSLDEGRNTEVFFGKGTRLTVV.

With regard to this clone: These gene names are mouse names. The read ends 4 residues shy of where the CDR3 ends; the end is completed using the germline J gene. V usage is TRBV19 and J usage is TRBJ2-7; TRBD2 might be the D (6 bases). Germline V gene data show CDR1 as FNHDT and CDR2 as SITEND (reference sequence). Between the trimmed V and J ends, which lost 1 base and 0 bases, there was a span of 11 bases. This CDR3 is 15 amino acids long. This CDR3 is CASSISGESSYEQYF. The CDR3 DNA, read in part, is TGTGCCAGCAGTATATCTGGGGAGAGCTCCTAT.

This clone appeared a few times. The gene names given are mouse names. The read gets to within 4 residues of the CDR3 end, and the germline J gene fills in the rest. The chain links TRBV13-1 to TRBJ2-7; TRBD1 matches at 8 bases. Germline CDR1 reads NSHNY; CDR2 reads SYGAGN. This CDR3 spans 14 amino acids. This chain's CDR3 is CASSDGGQGYEQYF. The DNA read from the CDR3 is TGTGCCAGCAGTGATGGCGGACAGGGTTAT.

This clone occurred a few times. Germline and genes: mouse. With the read ending 4 residues before the CDR3 end, the germline J gene is used to fill in that end. The J gene is TRBJ2-3, the V gene TRBV13-1; TRBD2 matches 8 bases. Germline V gene sequence: CDR1 NSHNY, CDR2 SYGAGN. The CDR3 covers 16 residues. The ends lost 1 base at V and 0 bases at J; junction bases unmatched: 4. The CDR3 sequence: CASSDHWGRSAETLYF. The covered CDR3 bases are TGTGCCAGCAGTGATCACTGGGGGCGTAGTGCAGAA.

This clone was seen more than once but under ten times. The genes are named according to mouse. The missing CDR3 end, 4 residues past where the read stops, is filled in from the germline J gene. The chain couples TRBV19 to TRBJ1-4; D gene uncertain. This CDR3 contains 11 residues. Looked up from germline, CDR1 is FNHDT and CDR2 is SITEND (reference sequence). CDR3 DNA (partial): TGTGCCAGCAGACAGAGCGAA. This encodes CASRQSE. The whole CDR3 sequence reads CASRQSERLFF.

On this clone: Germline and genes: mouse. Read data end 4 residues before the CDR3 end; the end is taken from the germline J gene. The V gene is TRBV13-3, the J gene TRBJ2-3, with 7 bases that match TRBD1. Per germline, CDR1 NNHDY and CDR2 SYVADS. The CDR3 is made up of 13 amino acids. The ends lost 3 bases at V and 4 bases at J; junction bases unmatched: 2. CDR3: CASSGDRSETLYF. The covered CDR3 bases are TGTGCCAGCAGTGGGGACAGATCAGAA.